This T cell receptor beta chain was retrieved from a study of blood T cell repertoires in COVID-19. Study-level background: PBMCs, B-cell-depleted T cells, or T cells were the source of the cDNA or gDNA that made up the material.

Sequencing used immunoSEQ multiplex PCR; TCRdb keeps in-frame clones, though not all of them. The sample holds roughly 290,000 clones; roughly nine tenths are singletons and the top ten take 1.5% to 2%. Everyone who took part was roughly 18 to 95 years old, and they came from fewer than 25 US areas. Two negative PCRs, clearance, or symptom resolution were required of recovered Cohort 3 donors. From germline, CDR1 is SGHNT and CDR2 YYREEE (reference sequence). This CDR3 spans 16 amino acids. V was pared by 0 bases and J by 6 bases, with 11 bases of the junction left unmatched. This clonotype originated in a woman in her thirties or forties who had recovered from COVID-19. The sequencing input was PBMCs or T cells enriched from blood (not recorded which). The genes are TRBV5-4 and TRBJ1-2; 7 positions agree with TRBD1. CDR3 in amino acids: CASSLGLEGGRDGYTF. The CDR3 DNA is TGTGCCAGCAGCTTGGGACTAGAAGGGGGCAGGGATGGCTACACCTTC.